Listed below are T cell receptor beta chains from one sample, sequenced in a study of CD8 T cells in Susac syndrome. TCRdb re-derived calls from the immunoSEQ multiplex PCR reads in MiXCR, one entry per CDR3 protein. The repertoire holds around 180,000 distinct CDR3 sequences, roughly 95% seen once, with about 0.16% in the top ten. The sample consisted of CD8+ T cells from PBMCs. The receptors originated from a human donor with multiple sclerosis. The CDR3 runs from the conserved cysteine through the conserved F or W. The order of the fields is V gene, clone size, D gene, J gene, CDR3 protein, CDR3 DNA. D genes are given only for firm matches. A clone size is listed for some rows: how often the clone was seen (once, few, many), or a class if it is expanded.

V: TRBV19
size: NA
D: TRBD1
J: TRBJ2-6
CDR3: CASSSGQGRSGANVLTF
DNA: TGTGCCAGTAGTTCGGGACAGGGGAGGTCTGGGGCCAACGTCCTGACTTTC

V: TRBV20-1
size: NA
D: TRBD2
J: TRBJ2-1
CDR3: CTAWTPTSGRNEQFF
DNA: TGCACCGCGTGGACCCCGACTAGCGGGAGAAATGAGCAGTTCTTC

V: TRBV7-3
size: NA
D: NA
J: TRBJ2-4
CDR3: CASSLGGSGNIQYF
DNA: TGTGCCAGCAGCTTAGGTGGGAGCGGAAACATTCAGTACTTC

V: TRBV20-1
size: NA
D: TRBD2
J: TRBJ2-1
CDR3: CSAVGGRPHNEQFF
DNA: TGCAGTGCGGTCGGCGGGAGGCCACACAATGAGCAGTTCTTC

V: TRBV29-1
size: NA
D: TRBD1
J: TRBJ2-7
CDR3: CSVNTGTGRYEQYF
DNA: TGCAGCGTTAACACCGGGACAGGGAGATACGAGCAGTACTTC

V: TRBV9
size: NA
D: NA
J: TRBJ2-2
CDR3: CASSVGRTGELFF
DNA: TGTGCCAGCAGCGTCGGTCGCACCGGGGAGCTGTTTTTT

V: TRBV4-1
size: NA
D: NA
J: TRBJ1-1
CDR3: CASSQALRVGPEAFF
DNA: TGCGCCAGCAGCCAAGCCTTAAGGGTTGGTCCTGAAGCTTTCTTT

V: TRBV15
size: NA
D: TRBD1
J: TRBJ2-7
CDR3: CATSSQTGFFDEQYF
DNA: TGTGCCACCAGCAGCCAGACAGGGTTCTTCGACGAGCAGTACTTC

V: TRBV7-2
size: NA
D: TRBD1
J: TRBJ1-4
CDR3: CASSLAETGDEKLFF
DNA: TGTGCCAGCAGCTTGGCGGAGACAGGGGATGAAAAACTGTTTTTT

V: TRBV5-1
size: once
D: TRBD1
J: TRBJ2-4
CDR3: CASSSRQGTKNIQYF
DNA: TGCGCCAGCAGCTCTCGACAGGGAACCAAAAACATTCAGTACTTC

V: TRBV4-1
size: NA
D: TRBD2
J: TRBJ2-5
CDR3: CASSQGGTSGTRETQYF
DNA: TGCGCCAGCAGCCAAGGAGGGACTAGCGGGACTCGGGAGACCCAGTACTTC

V: TRBV9
size: once
D: TRBD1
J: TRBJ1-2
CDR3: CASREPGTDGYTF
DNA: TGTGCCAGCAGGGAGCCCGGGACAGATGGCTACACCTTC

V: TRBV9
size: NA
D: NA
J: TRBJ2-3
CDR3: CASSVVTTDTQYF
DNA: TGTGCCAGCAGCGTAGTGACAACAGATACGCAGTATTTT